Presented here are 25 T cell receptor beta chains from one specimen sequenced in a study of shared clonotypes between healthy human individuals. The table came from immunoSEQ multiplex PCR; TCRdb's copy has only in-frame clones and leaves some out. This sample has some 2,000,000 clones, with roughly 96% found just once. What was sequenced was naive CD4+ T cells sorted from blood. Described subset: CD45RA+ positively selected. The receptors were gathered from a man aged 18 to 29 in good health.

With respect to this clone: The sample has other DNA sequences that encode this CDR3 too. The chain is built from TRBV2 and TRBJ1-5; D might be TRBD1 (6 bases). The CDR3 loop spans 14 amino acids. V lost 9 bases to trimming and J lost 4 bases, with 16 bases between them. CDR1 SNHLY and CDR2 FYNNEI come from the germline V gene. The chain's CDR3 is CASSLDRGNQPQHF. The CDR3 DNA follows: TGTGCCAGTTCATTGGATAGGGGGAATCAGCCCCAGCATTTT.

J is TRBJ2-3 and V is TRBV7-2, with D possibly TRBD2 on 6 matching bases. The germline V gene has CDR1 SGHTA and CDR2 FQGNSA. V lost 5 bases, J lost 3 bases, and 18 bases lay in between. This CDR3 has 16 residues. The DNA of the CDR3 is TGTGCCAGCAGCCTAGGGCGGGGTAGTAAAACAGATACGCAGTATTTT. Its protein product is CASSLGRGSKTDTQYF. Supplemented by reference TRBV7-2 and TRBJ2-3, the full variable domain reads GAGVSQSPSNKVTEKGKDVELRCDPISGHTALYWYRQSLGQGLEFLIYFQGNSAPDKSGLPSDRFSAERTGGSVSTLTIQRTQQEDSAVYLCASSLGRGSKTDTQYFGPGTRLTVL.

The genes are TRBV7-9 and TRBJ2-1; D is undetermined. V was shortened by 2 bases and J by 5 bases, with 10 bases between the two germline ends. The germline CDR1 and CDR2 sequences are SEHNR and FQNEAQ (reference sequence). The CDR3 covers 14 residues. The CDR3 loop reads CASSLMFENNEQFF. The CDR3 DNA reads as TGTGCCAGCAGCTTAATGTTCGAGAACAATGAGCAGTTCTTC.

This rearrangement joins TRBV25-1 to TRBJ2-2; perhaps TRBD1 as D (5 bases). The CDR3 runs 14 residues. The V gene lost 6 bases and the J gene lost 4 bases, with 12 bases spanning the gap. In germline, CDR1 is MGHDK, CDR2 SYGVNS. The CDR3 loop reads CASRAQGFTGELFF. CDR3 in DNA: TGTGCCAGCAGGGCCCAGGGTTTCACCGGGGAGCTGTTTTTT. Based on the CDR3 plus reference TRBV25-1 and TRBJ2-2, the full variable domain is EADIYQTPRYLVIGTGKKITLECSQTMGHDKMYWYQQDPGMELHLIHYSYGVNSTEKGDLSSESTVSRIRTEHFPLTLESARPSHTSQYLCASRAQGFTGELFFGEGSRLTVL.

V is TRBV5-1 and J is TRBJ2-2; D remains unclear. The ends were cut back, 5 bases at V and 2 bases at J, with 13 bases in the middle. CDR3 length: 15 amino acids. Germline values: CDR1 SGHRS, CDR2 YFSETQ. The chain's CDR3 is CASRAARINTGELFF. In nucleotides, the CDR3 is TGCGCCAGCAGGGCGGCGAGGATTAACACCGGGGAGCTGTTTTTT.

The V and J genes are TRBV7-8 and TRBJ2-4; no reliable D call. There are 13 residues in the CDR3. The germline V and J ends were trimmed by 4 bases and 12 bases, with 16 bases remaining between them. CDR1 is SGHVS, CDR2 FQNEAQ, per germline. CDR3 nucleotide sequence: TGTGCCAGCAGCTCCCTCGAGTTTACGGATCAGTACTTC. It yields the protein CASSSLEFTDQYF.

V gene TRBV7-8 combines with J gene TRBJ2-1, with 10 nucleotides matching TRBD2. This CDR3 contains 15 residues. Germline V gives CDR1 SGHVS, CDR2 FQNEAQ. After removal of 3 bases from V and 3 bases from J, the junction contained 2 bases not matched to a gene. CDR3 bases: TGTGCCAGCAGCTTTCTAGCGGGGGTCTACAATGAGCAGTTCTTC. Its protein product is CASSFLAGVYNEQFF.

This rearrangement joins TRBV7-2 to TRBJ2-3, with D possibly being TRBD1 (6 bases). The CDR3 is made up of 15 amino acids. Germline values: CDR1 SGHTA, CDR2 FQGNSA. Trimming removed 4 bases from V and 4 bases from J, with 15 bases in between. The CDR3 sequence is CASSSLGGLADTQYF. CDR3 nucleotides: TGTGCCAGCAGCTCCCTTGGGGGCTTGGCAGATACGCAGTATTTT.

This chain uses TRBV5-1 with TRBJ1-4; TRBD1 is a possible D gene (5 bases). In germline, CDR1 is SGHRS, CDR2 YFSETQ. The CDR3 is 16 residues long. The V end was cut by 0 bases, the J end by 4 bases, with 13 bases between. Written as DNA, the CDR3 is TGCGCCAGCAGCTTGGAGCTTGGGGCGATTAATGAAAAACTGTTTTTT. This translates into CASSLELGAINEKLFF.

This chain joins TRBV6-1 and TRBJ2-2; possibly TRBD2 for D (6 bases). The CDR3 consists of 14 residues. Trimming cost V 2 bases and J 4 bases, with 8 bases left between them. CDR1 is MNHNS and CDR2 is SASEGT in the germline V gene. In DNA, the CDR3 is TGTGCCAGCAGTGAAATCGGGGGCACCGGGGAGCTGTTTTTT. It encodes CASSEIGGTGELFF.

The chain has TRBV30 and TRBJ1-2, with D hard to call. The length of the CDR3 is 12 residues. Germline V gives CDR1 GTSNPN, CDR2 SVGIG (reference sequence). Trimming left V 1 base short and J 4 bases short, with 7 bases between. CDR3 protein: CAWSGVLYGYTF. The CDR3 region has the DNA TGTGCCTGGAGTGGAGTCCTCTATGGCTACACCTTC.

The rearrangement uses TRBV30 and TRBJ1-1; perhaps TRBD1 as D (6 bases). The germline gives CDR1 GTSNPN, CDR2 SVGIG (reference sequence). V lost 2 bases to trimming and J lost 3 bases, with 10 bases between them. This CDR3 region has 13 residues. The CDR3 DNA reads TGTGCCTGGAGTAGGGGGGGCTACACTGAAGCTTTCTTT. Its translation is CAWSRGGYTEAFF. Filled out from reference TRBV30 and TRBJ1-1, the complete variable domain reads SQTIHQWPATLVQPVGSPLSLECTVEGTSNPNLYWYRQAAGRGLQLLFYSVGIGQISSEVPQNLSASRPQDRQFILSSKKLLLSDSGFYLCAWSRGGYTEAFFGQGTRLTVV.

To note about this clone: The same CDR3 can be traced to other DNA sequences in this sample. This chain joins TRBV4-3 and TRBJ1-1; D unresolved. This CDR3 contains 15 residues. Trimming left V 1 base short and J 0 bases short, with 9 bases between. Germline CDR1 and CDR2: LGHNA and YSLEER. This chain's CDR3 is CASSQGLQLNTEAFF. DNA of the CDR3: TGCGCCAGCAGCCAAGGTCTACAATTGAACACTGAAGCTTTCTTT.

The chain is built from TRBV29-1 and TRBJ2-3; D not certain. The length of the CDR3 is 13 residues. Germline V gives CDR1 SQVTM, CDR2 ANQGSEA. Trimming took 4 bases from V and 6 from J, leaving 14 bases between them. The CDR3 protein is CSVGDQTRDTQYF. DNA of the CDR3: TGCAGCGTTGGTGATCAAACACGGGATACGCAGTATTTT.

The chain joins TRBV5-1 to TRBJ2-3; D unclear. This CDR3 region has 15 residues. V shed 2 bases and J shed 0 bases, with 10 bases lying between them. From germline, CDR1 is SGHRS and CDR2 YFSETQ. The CDR3 region is CASSLSASSTDTQYF. Written as DNA, the CDR3 is TGCGCCAGCAGCTTAAGCGCGTCTAGCACAGATACGCAGTATTTT. The whole variable domain, filled in from reference TRBV5-1 and TRBJ2-3, reads KAGVTQTPRYLIKTRGQQVTLSCSPISGHRSVSWYQQTPGQGLQFLFEYFSETQRNKGNFPGRFSGRQFSNSRSEMNVSTLELGDSALYLCASSLSASSTDTQYFGPGTRLTVL.

V and J are TRBV29-1 and TRBJ1-3, with D uncertain. V lost 4 bases and J 4 bases, leaving 11 bases between the germline ends. The CDR3 contains 13 residues. From germline, CDR1 is SQVTM and CDR2 ANQGSEA. CDR3 amino acids: CSVGEQSGNTIYF. The CDR3 DNA reads TGCAGCGTTGGTGAACAGAGCGGAAACACCATATATTTT.

This sequence joins TRBV5-1 and TRBJ2-5; D may be TRBD1 (5 bases). This CDR3 comprises 15 residues. Trimming stripped 0 bases from V and 5 bases from J, with 14 bases between. Germline assignment: CDR1 SGHRS and CDR2 YFSETQ. The CDR3 nucleotides read TGCGCCAGCAGCTTGGGGACAACCGGAGCGGAGACCCAGTACTTC. Translation gives CASSLGTTGAETQYF.

The sample holds one count of this clone. This sample also contains other DNA sequences that code for the same CDR3. The chain joins TRBV7-9 to TRBJ2-5; 7 nucleotides match TRBD2. J gave up 1 base and V 1 base, and 3 bases lay outside the gene matches. In germline, CDR1 is SEHNR, CDR2 FQNEAQ (reference sequence). This CDR3 contains 15 residues. The CDR3 DNA is TGTGCCAGCAGCTTAGAGCTAGCGGTCCAAGAGACCCAGTACTTC. Its protein is CASSLELAVQETQYF.

The J gene is TRBJ1-1, the V gene TRBV19; TRBD1 matches at 10 bases. Germline V gene sequence: CDR1 LNHDA, CDR2 SQIVND (reference sequence). This CDR3 has 16 amino acids. The ends lost 6 bases at V and 0 bases at J; junction bases unmatched: 7. The CDR3 sequence is CASSPGQGIMNTEAFF. The CDR3 DNA sequence: TGTGCCAGTAGCCCGGGACAGGGGATCATGAACACTGAAGCTTTCTTT. Looking up the rest from reference TRBV19 and TRBJ1-1 gives the full variable domain: DGGITQSPKYLFRKEGQNVTLSCEQNLNHDAMYWYRQDPGQGLRLIYYSQIVNDFQKGDIAEGYSVSREKKESFPLTVTSAQKNPTAFYLCASSPGQGIMNTEAFFGQGTRLTVV.

The chain couples TRBV7-2 to TRBJ2-5; a possible D gene is TRBD1 (6 bases). CDR3 length equals 15 residues. The germline V gene encodes CDR1 SGHTA and CDR2 FQGNSA. V lost 2 bases, J lost 2 bases, and 12 bases lay in between. The CDR3 region has the DNA TGTGCCAGCAGCTTACGGACAGAGCCTCAAGAGACCCAGTACTTC. This sequence encodes CASSLRTEPQETQYF.

The chain recombines TRBV5-4 with TRBJ1-1; no definite D call. V gave up 4 bases and J gave up 0 bases, with 13 bases separating them. CDR1 SGHNT and CDR2 YYREEE come from the germline V gene (reference sequence). The CDR3 runs 15 residues. The CDR3, as DNA: TGTGCCAGCAGCCCATCTAGGGTAATGAACACTGAAGCTTTCTTT. Encoded protein: CASSPSRVMNTEAFF.

V is TRBV19 and J is TRBJ2-7; D is perhaps TRBD2 (5 bases). The CDR3 runs to 15 residues. Germline CDR1 reads LNHDA; CDR2 reads SQIVND (reference sequence). V was trimmed by 3 bases and J by 3 bases, leaving 15 bases between them. CDR3 amino acids: CASSIWGASRYEQYF. CDR3 sequence (DNA): TGTGCCAGTAGTATTTGGGGAGCGTCCCGCTACGAGCAGTACTTC.

The chain carries TRBV7-9 and TRBJ1-3; D uncertain. There are 10 residues in the CDR3. Trimming removed 5 bases from V and 8 bases from J, with 4 bases in between. The germline V gene encodes CDR1 SEHNR and CDR2 FQNEAQ (reference sequence). CDR3 loop: CASSPDTIYF. The CDR3 coding sequence is TGTGCCAGCAGCCCAGACACCATATATTTT.

This CDR3 is CASSYLSATWPQHF. CDR3 DNA sequence: TGTGCCAGCAGTTACTTGAGCGCAACCTGGCCCCAGCATTTT. The rearrangement uses TRBV6-5 and TRBJ1-5; D gene ambiguous. This CDR3 has 14 amino acids. Germline V gives CDR1 MNHEY, CDR2 SVGAGI. V lost 1 base, J lost 9 bases, and 13 bases lay in between.

Of note for this clone: The sample has other DNA sequences that encode this CDR3 too. The V and J genes are TRBV18 and TRBJ1-1; D unclear. This CDR3 is built from 13 residues. The germline V gene has CDR1 KGHSH and CDR2 LQKENI. Trimming took 0 bases from V and 5 from J, leaving 7 bases between them. The CDR3 sequence: CASSPPGNTEAFF. The DNA of the CDR3 is TGTGCCAGCTCACCACCAGGGAATACTGAAGCTTTCTTT.